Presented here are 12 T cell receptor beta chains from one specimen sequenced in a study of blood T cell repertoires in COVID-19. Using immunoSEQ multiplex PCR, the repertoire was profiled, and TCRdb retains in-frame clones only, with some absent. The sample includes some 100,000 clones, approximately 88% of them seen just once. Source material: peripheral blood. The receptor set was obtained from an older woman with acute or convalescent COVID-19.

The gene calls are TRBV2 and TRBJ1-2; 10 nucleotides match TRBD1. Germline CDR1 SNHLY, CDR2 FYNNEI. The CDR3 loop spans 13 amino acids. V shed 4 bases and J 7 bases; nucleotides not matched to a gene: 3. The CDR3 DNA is TGTGCCAGCAGTGGGGGACAGGGGCCTGGCTACACCTTC. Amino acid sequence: CASSGGQGPGYTF. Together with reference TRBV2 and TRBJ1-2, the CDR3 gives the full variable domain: EPEVTQTPSHQVTQMGQEVILRCVPISNHLYFYWYRQILGQKVEFLVSFYNNEISEKSEIFDDQFSVERPDGSNFTLKIRSTKLEDSAMYFCASSGGQGPGYTFGSGTRLTVV.

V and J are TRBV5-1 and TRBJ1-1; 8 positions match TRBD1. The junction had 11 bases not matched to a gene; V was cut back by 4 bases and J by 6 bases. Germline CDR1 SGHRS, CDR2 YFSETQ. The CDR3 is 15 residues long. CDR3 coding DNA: TGCGCCAGCAGCAGAAGCACAGGGGGGAGCGCTGAAGCTTTCTTT. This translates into CASSRSTGGSAEAFF.

The CDR3 DNA follows: TGTGCCAGCAGCTCTGGCACAGATACGCAGTATTTT. This sequence encodes CASSSGTDTQYF. The chain uses TRBV7-9 and TRBJ2-3; D uncertain. Germline V gene sequence: CDR1 SEHNR, CDR2 FQNEAQ (reference sequence). V gave up 4 bases and J gave up 1 base, with 3 bases separating them. CDR3 size: 12 residues. The whole variable domain, filled in from reference TRBV7-9 and TRBJ2-3, reads DTGVSQNPRHKITKRGQNVTFRCDPISEHNRLYWYRQTLGQGPEFLTYFQNEAQLEKSRLLSDRFSAERPKGSFSTLEIQRTEQGDSAMYLCASSSGTDTQYFGPGTRLTVL.

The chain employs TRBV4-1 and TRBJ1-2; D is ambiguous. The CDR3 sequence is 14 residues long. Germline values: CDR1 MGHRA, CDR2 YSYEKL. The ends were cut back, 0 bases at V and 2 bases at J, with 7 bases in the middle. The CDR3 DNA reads TGCGCCAGCAGCCAAGATCCACAGAACTATGGCTACACCTTC. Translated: CASSQDPQNYGYTF.

CDR3 residues: CASSSTGGWGSNQPQHF. The CDR3 nucleotides read TGTGCCAGCAGTTCGACAGGGGGCTGGGGAAGCAATCAGCCCCAGCATTTT. J is TRBJ1-5 and V is TRBV28; 10 bases agree with TRBD1. Germline CDR1 MDHEN, CDR2 SYDVKM. The CDR3 spans 17 residues. With 4 bases clipped from V and 1 base from J, the junction kept 7 bases outside the gene matches.

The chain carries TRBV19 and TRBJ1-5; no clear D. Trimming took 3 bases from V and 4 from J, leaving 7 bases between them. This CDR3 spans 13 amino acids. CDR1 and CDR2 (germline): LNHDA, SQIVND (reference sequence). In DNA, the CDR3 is TGTGCCAGTAGTATCTCCGTTAATCAGCCCCAGCATTTT. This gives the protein CASSISVNQPQHF.

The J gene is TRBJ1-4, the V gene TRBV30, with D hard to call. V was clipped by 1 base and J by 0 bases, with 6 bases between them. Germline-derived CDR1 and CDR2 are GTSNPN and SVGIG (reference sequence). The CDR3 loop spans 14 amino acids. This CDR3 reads CAWSGSATNEKLFF. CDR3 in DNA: TGTGCCTGGAGTGGCAGTGCAACTAATGAAAAACTGTTTTTT.

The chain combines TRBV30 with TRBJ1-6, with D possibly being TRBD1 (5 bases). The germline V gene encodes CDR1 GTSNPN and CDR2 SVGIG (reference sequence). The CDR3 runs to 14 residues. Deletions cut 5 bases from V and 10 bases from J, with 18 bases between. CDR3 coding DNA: TGTGCCTGGGGGGGGAACGGCGGGTCGTCACCCCTCCACTTT. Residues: CAWGGNGGSSPLHF.

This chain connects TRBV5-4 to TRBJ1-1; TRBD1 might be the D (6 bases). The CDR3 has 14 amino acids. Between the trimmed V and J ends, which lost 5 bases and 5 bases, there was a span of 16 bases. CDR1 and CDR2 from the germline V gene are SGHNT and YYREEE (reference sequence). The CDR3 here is CASRLNTGWTEAFF. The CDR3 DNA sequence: TGTGCCAGCAGATTAAATACAGGGTGGACTGAAGCTTTCTTT.

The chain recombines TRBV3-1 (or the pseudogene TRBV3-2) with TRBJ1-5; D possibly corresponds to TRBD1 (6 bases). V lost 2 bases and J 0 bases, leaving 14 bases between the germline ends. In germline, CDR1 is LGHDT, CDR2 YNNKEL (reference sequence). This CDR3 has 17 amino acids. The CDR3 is CASSQSQGQYSNQPQHF. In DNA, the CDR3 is TGTGCCAGCAGCCAATCTCAGGGACAATATAGCAATCAGCCCCAGCATTTT.

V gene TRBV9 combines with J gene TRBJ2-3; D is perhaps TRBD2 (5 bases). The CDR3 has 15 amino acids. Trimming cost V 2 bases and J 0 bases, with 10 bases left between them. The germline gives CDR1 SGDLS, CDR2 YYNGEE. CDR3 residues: CASSVGTGSTDTQYF. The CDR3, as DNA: TGTGCCAGCAGCGTCGGTACGGGGAGCACAGATACGCAGTATTTT.

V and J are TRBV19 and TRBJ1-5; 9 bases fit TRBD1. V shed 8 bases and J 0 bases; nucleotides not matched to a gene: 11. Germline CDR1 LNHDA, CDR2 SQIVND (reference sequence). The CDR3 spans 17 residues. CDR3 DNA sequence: TGTGCCAGTCGGCGCGGGACAGGGCGATATAGCAATCAGCCCCAGCATTTT. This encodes CASRRGTGRYSNQPQHF.